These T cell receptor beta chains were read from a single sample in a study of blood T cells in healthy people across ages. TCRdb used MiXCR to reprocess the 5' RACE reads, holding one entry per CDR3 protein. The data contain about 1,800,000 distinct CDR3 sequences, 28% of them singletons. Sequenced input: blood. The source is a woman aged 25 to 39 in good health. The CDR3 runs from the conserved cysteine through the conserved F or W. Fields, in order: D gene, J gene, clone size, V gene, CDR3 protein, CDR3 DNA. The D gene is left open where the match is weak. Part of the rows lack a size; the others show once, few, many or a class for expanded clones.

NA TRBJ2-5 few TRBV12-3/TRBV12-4 CASRPLETTRETQYF TGTGCCAGCAGACCCCTAGAGACTACTCGAGAGACCCAGTACTTC
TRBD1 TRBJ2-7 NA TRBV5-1 CASSWGDRGITHEQYF TGCGCCAGCAGCTGGGGGGACAGGGGGATAACCCACGAGCAGTACTTC
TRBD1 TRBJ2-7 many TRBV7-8 CASREDRASYEQYF TGTGCCAGCAGGGAAGACAGGGCCTCCTACGAGCAGTACTTC
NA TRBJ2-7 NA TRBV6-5 CASSSYFGSSYEQYF TGTGCCAGCAGTTCATACTTCGGAAGCTCCTACGAGCAGTACTTC
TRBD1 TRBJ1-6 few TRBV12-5 CASGLSGGGSPLHF TGTGCTAGTGGTTTATCAGGGGGCGGTTCACCCCTCCACTTT
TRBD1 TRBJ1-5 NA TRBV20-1 CSARQGEAGNQPQHF TGCAGTGCTAGACAGGGGGAGGCGGGCAATCAGCCCCAGCATTTT
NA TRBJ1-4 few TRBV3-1 CASSKTGINEKLFF TGTGCCAGCTCTAAGACAGGCATTAATGAAAAACTGTTTTTT
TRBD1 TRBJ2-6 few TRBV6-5 CASSRDRVSGANVLTF TGTGCCAGCAGTCGGGACAGGGTCTCTGGGGCCAACGTCCTGACTTTC
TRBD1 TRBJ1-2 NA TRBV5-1 CASSPTGGSNYGYTF TGCGCCAGCAGCCCCACAGGGGGCTCTAACTATGGCTACACCTTC
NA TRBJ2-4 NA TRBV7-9 CASSPTTGGEEYF TGTGCCAGCAGCCCCACGACAGGCGGAGAAGAGTACTTC
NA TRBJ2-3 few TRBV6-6 CASSYSKVGDTQYF TGTGCCAGCAGTTACTCCAAGGTCGGAGATACGCAGTATTTT
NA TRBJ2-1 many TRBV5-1 CASSLAGVYSYNEQFF TGCGCCAGCAGCTTGGCCGGAGTATACTCCTACAATGAGCAGTTCTTC
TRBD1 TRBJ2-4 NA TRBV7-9 CASSFPGTGVRNIQYF TGTGCCAGCAGCTTTCCCGGGACAGGGGTTCGGAACATTCAGTACTTC
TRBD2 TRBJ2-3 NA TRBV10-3 CAISSSGYTDTQYF TGTGCCATCAGTTCTAGCGGATACACAGATACGCAGTATTTT
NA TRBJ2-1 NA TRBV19 CASNYNRDHEQFF TGTGCCAGTAATTATAACAGGGATCATGAGCAGTTCTTC
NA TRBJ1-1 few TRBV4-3 CASSQEGGMNTEAFF TGCGCCAGCAGCCAAGAGGGGGGTATGAACACTGAAGCTTTCTTT
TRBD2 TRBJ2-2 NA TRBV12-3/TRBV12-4 CANRGTSGSPGELFF TGTGCCAACAGGGGGACTAGCGGGAGCCCCGGGGAGCTGTTTTTT